This T cell receptor beta chain originates from a study of Ad26.COV2.S vaccination and SARS-CoV-2 variants. As for the study in general: The authors gave Ad26.COV2.S intramuscularly, either once or twice 56 days apart. Findings of the study overall: With respect to non-spike TCR breadth, vaccine and placebo recipients were similar. After vaccination, reports described spike-specific CD8+ and CD4+ T cell responses as showing substantial breadth.

Assay: immunoSEQ multiplex PCR; the TCRdb copy retains only in-frame clones and omits some. The sample lists 380,000 or so clones, about four fifths occurring once. The sample's treatment: some 20 received Ad26.COV2.S at low or high dose, single or two shots; several received placebo; per-sample allocation not given. Day 63 after the first vaccine or placebo injection was the time point for sampling. Donation came from an adult in Boston who was aged 18-55 years. This CDR3 comprises 17 residues. V was trimmed by 5 bases and J by 2 bases, leaving 21 bases between them. Germline V gene lookup returns CDR1 SEHNR and CDR2 FQNEAQ (reference sequence). Comments on this clone: What it binds is not known.

The V gene is TRBV7-9, the J gene TRBJ2-5; D gene uncertain. Here the sequenced sample was peripheral blood, taken in a trial of Ad26.COV2.S vaccine versus placebo. The receptor was isolated from a person aged 18-60 years who received the Ad26.COV2.S COVID-19 vaccine or a placebo. The CDR3, as DNA: TGTGCCAGCAGCCCCTCCAAACCGCGACTCAATCAAGAGACCCAGTACTTC. Translated, it gives CASSPSKPRLNQETQYF.